These T cell receptor beta chains were read from a single sample in a study of T cell changes during pregnancy in multiple sclerosis. Assay: immunoSEQ multiplex PCR; the TCRdb copy retains only in-frame clones and omits some. The table lists tens of thousands of clones, approximately 90% of them singletons. The sequenced sample was peripheral blood, obtained in the first trimester of pregnancy. The receptors originated from a female donor in good health, enrolled as a control in a pregnancy study. The CDR3 runs from the conserved cysteine through the conserved F or W. The order of the fields is clone size, D gene, J gene, V gene, CDR3 length, CDR3 DNA, CDR3 protein. A D gene is named only where the DNA matches it firmly. Not all rows give a size; the values are once, few, many and, for expanded clones, a class.

size: .; D: .; J: TRBJ1-3; V: TRBV10-2; length: 13; DNA: TGCGCCAGCAGTGAGGGGAGGGGAAACACCATATATTTT; CDR3: CASSEGRGNTIYF
size: once; D: TRBD1; J: TRBJ2-7; V: TRBV30; length: 15; DNA: TGTGCCTGGAGTCCCTTAACAGGGGGTGGGAACGAGCAGTACTTC; CDR3: CAWSPLTGGGNEQYF
size: .; D: .; J: TRBJ2-3; V: TRBV27; length: 16; DNA: TGTGCCAGCAGTTTGGATGACCCGGTTAGGGGCCCAACTCGTTATTTT; CDR3: CASSLDDPVRGPTRYF
size: .; D: .; J: TRBJ1-2; V: TRBV4-3; length: 15; DNA: TGCGCCAGCGGCCTTGGTCCCTCTGGGGGCGATGGCTACACCTTC; CDR3: CASGLGPSGGDGYTF
size: .; D: .; J: TRBJ2-2; V: TRBV4-3; length: 13; DNA: TGCGCCAGCAGCGAACAGGGCATCGGGGAGCTGTTTTTT; CDR3: CASSEQGIGELFF
size: .; D: TRBD2; J: TRBJ2-1; V: TRBV5-4; length: 16; DNA: TGTGCCAGCAGTCGACTGCCAGGACTAGCGGAGCATGAGCAGTTCTTC; CDR3: CASSRLPGLAEHEQFF
size: .; D: .; J: TRBJ2-3; V: TRBV19; length: 12; DNA: TGTGCCAGTAGTATAACAGCAGATACGCAGTATTTT; CDR3: CASSITADTQYF
size: .; D: TRBD2; J: TRBJ2-3; V: TRBV5-1; length: 17; DNA: TGCGCCAGCAGCTTCCGCGGACTAGCGGGGGGCCCCGATACGCAGTATTTT; CDR3: CASSFRGLAGGPDTQYF
size: .; D: .; J: TRBJ2-7; V: TRBV11-2; length: 12; DNA: TGTGCCAGCAGCGCTAACAGGGACGAGCAGTACTTC; CDR3: CASSANRDEQYF
size: .; D: .; J: TRBJ1-2; V: TRBV29-1; length: 12; DNA: TGCAGCGTTGAGTCCCCGCCGAGCGGCTACACCTTC; CDR3: CSVESPPSGYTF
size: .; D: .; J: TRBJ1-5; V: TRBV16; length: 15; DNA: TGTGCCAGCAGCCTGCTGGTCTCGAGAAATCAGCCCCAGCATTTT; CDR3: CASSLLVSRNQPQHF
size: .; D: TRBD1; J: TRBJ1-2; V: TRBV7-9; length: 15; DNA: TGTGCCAGCAGCTTTCGCTCGGACAGGGACTATGGCTACACCTTC; CDR3: CASSFRSDRDYGYTF
size: .; D: .; J: TRBJ1-4; V: TRBV30; length: 14; DNA: TGTGCCTGGATTCGCCGAGGGACTAATGAAAAACTGTTTTTT; CDR3: CAWIRRGTNEKLFF
size: .; D: .; J: TRBJ2-7; V: TRBV11-2; length: 14; DNA: TGTGCCAGCAGCTCGCTACAGGGTAGCTACGAGCAGTACTTC; CDR3: CASSSLQGSYEQYF
size: .; D: .; J: TRBJ2-1; V: TRBV2; length: 13; DNA: TGTGCCAGCAGTGAAGCGCTGAGTAGCGTAAACTTCTTC; CDR3: CASSEALSSVNFF
size: .; D: .; J: TRBJ2-7; V: TRBV2; length: 11; DNA: TGTGCCAACCAGGACAGATACGAGCAGTACTTC; CDR3: CANQDRYEQYF
size: .; D: .; J: TRBJ2-1; V: TRBV2; length: 13; DNA: TGTGCCAGCCTCCTGAGGTCCTACAATGAGCAGTTCTTC; CDR3: CASLLRSYNEQFF
size: .; D: .; J: TRBJ2-1; V: TRBV14; length: 15; DNA: TGTGCCAGCAGCCCCGTACAGGGAATGAACAATGAGCAGTTCTTC; CDR3: CASSPVQGMNNEQFF
size: once; D: .; J: TRBJ1-5; V: TRBV5-1; length: 15; DNA: TGCGCCAGCAGCTTGTCGGGAGATAGCAATCAGCCCCAGCATTTT; CDR3: CASSLSGDSNQPQHF
size: once; D: .; J: TRBJ1-2; V: TRBV13; length: 15; DNA: TGTGCCAGCAGCGAACGTACCGGGACATACTATGGCTACACCTTC; CDR3: CASSERTGTYYGYTF
size: .; D: .; J: TRBJ2-7; V: TRBV5-5; length: 12; DNA: TGTGCCAGCAGCTTGGCGGCCTACGAGCAGTACTTC; CDR3: CASSLAAYEQYF
size: .; D: TRBD2; J: TRBJ2-1; V: TRBV6-1; length: 15; DNA: TGTGCCAGCAGTGAACTAGCGGGGGGCCGCCCTGAGCAGTTCTTC; CDR3: CASSELAGGRPEQFF
size: .; D: TRBD2; J: TRBJ2-2; V: TRBV2; length: 15; DNA: TGTGCCAGCAGTGAGTGGCTAGCGGGGACCGGGGAGCTGTTTTTT; CDR3: CASSEWLAGTGELFF
size: .; D: .; J: TRBJ2-3; V: TRBV11-2; length: 15; DNA: TGTGCCAGCAGCTTAGAAGGGCGGACTTACCCAACGCAGTATTTT; CDR3: CASSLEGRTYPTQYF
size: .; D: .; J: TRBJ1-4; V: TRBV2; length: 14; DNA: TGTGCCAGCAAAGTCGGGACTGTGAATGAAAAACTGTTTTTT; CDR3: CASKVGTVNEKLFF
size: .; D: TRBD2; J: TRBJ2-2; V: TRBV7-2; length: 18; DNA: TGTGCCAGCAGCTTAGCGGATTCGGGGGGACTGAACACCGGGGAGCTGTTTTTT; CDR3: CASSLADSGGLNTGELFF
size: .; D: .; J: TRBJ1-2; V: TRBV5-4; length: 15; DNA: TGTGCCAGCAGCTTGCGGGGTAACCCTAACTATGGCTACACCTTC; CDR3: CASSLRGNPNYGYTF
size: .; D: .; J: TRBJ2-5; V: TRBV9; length: 16; DNA: TGTGCCAGCAGCGTAGATAATGGGGGGGGCAGAGAGACCCAGTACTTC; CDR3: CASSVDNGGGRETQYF
size: .; D: .; J: TRBJ1-6; V: TRBV7-2; length: 13; DNA: TGTGCCAGCAGCTTAGCCCTTAATTCACCCCTCCACTTT; CDR3: CASSLALNSPLHF
size: .; D: .; J: TRBJ1-1; V: TRBV4-1; length: 15; DNA: TGCGCCAGCAGCCAAAAACTACAGGGTTACACTGAAGCTTTCTTT; CDR3: CASSQKLQGYTEAFF
size: few; D: .; J: TRBJ1-6; V: TRBV7-9; length: 16; DNA: TGTGCCAGCAGCTTAATGGGTCAGGGGTCGAGTTCACCCCTCCACTTT; CDR3: CASSLMGQGSSSPLHF
size: .; D: TRBD2; J: TRBJ2-4; V: TRBV18; length: 16; DNA: TGTGCCAGCTCACCAACTAGCGTCGTAGCCAAAAACATTCAGTACTTC; CDR3: CASSPTSVVAKNIQYF
size: once; D: TRBD2; J: TRBJ2-3; V: TRBV9; length: 16; DNA: TGTGCCAGCAGCCCGAGCGGGGGGGCCGGCGGGGGTACGCAGTATTTT; CDR3: CASSPSGGAGGGTQYF
size: .; D: TRBD1; J: TRBJ1-1; V: TRBV7-3; length: 13; DNA: TGTGCCAGCAGCCGACAGGGTGGAACTGAAGCTTTCTTT; CDR3: CASSRQGGTEAFF
size: .; D: TRBD2; J: TRBJ2-3; V: TRBV30; length: 18; DNA: TGTGCCTGGAGGGGACTAGCGGGGGGCCGAAGCACAACAGATACGCAGTATTTT; CDR3: CAWRGLAGGRSTTDTQYF
size: .; D: .; J: TRBJ2-2; V: TRBV5-1; length: 16; DNA: TGCGCCAGCAGCTTAGGTGGCACTACGAACACCGGGGAGCTGTTTTTT; CDR3: CASSLGGTTNTGELFF
size: few; D: .; J: TRBJ2-6; V: TRBV19; length: 15; DNA: TGTGCCAGTAGTATAACGGCAGGGGTTGTCAACGTCCTGACTTTC; CDR3: CASSITAGVVNVLTF
size: .; D: TRBD1; J: TRBJ2-5; V: TRBV6-5; length: 15; DNA: TGTGCCAGCAGTTCCCCACAGGGGGCGGGGGAGACCCAGTACTTC; CDR3: CASSSPQGAGETQYF
size: .; D: .; J: TRBJ1-1; V: TRBV6-6; length: 15; DNA: TGTGCCAGCAACGGACAGCTTAACATGAACACTGAAGCTTTCTTT; CDR3: CASNGQLNMNTEAFF
size: .; D: .; J: TRBJ2-1; V: TRBV5-6; length: 15; DNA: TGTGCCAGCAGCTCCACCGACAGAAATCACAATGAGCAGTTCTTC; CDR3: CASSSTDRNHNEQFF
size: .; D: .; J: TRBJ2-1; V: TRBV5-4; length: 15; DNA: TGTGCCAGCAGCTTTGGACTGGGGTCCTACAATGAGCAGTTCTTC; CDR3: CASSFGLGSYNEQFF
size: .; D: TRBD1; J: TRBJ1-2; V: TRBV19; length: 17; DNA: TGTGCCAGTAGTATTGGGACAGGGTTGATCCTCAACTATGGCTACACCTTC; CDR3: CASSIGTGLILNYGYTF
size: .; D: TRBD1; J: TRBJ2-7; V: TRBV6-6; length: 14; DNA: TGTGCCAGCAGCCCCGGGGACAGGGGTGGTGAGCAGTACTTC; CDR3: CASSPGDRGGEQYF
size: once; D: .; J: TRBJ1-2; V: TRBV7-2; length: 15; DNA: TGTGCCAGCAGCCACACCCCAGGGGTGGGCTATGGCTACACCTTC; CDR3: CASSHTPGVGYGYTF
size: .; D: .; J: TRBJ1-6; V: TRBV5-1; length: 16; DNA: TGCGCCAGCAGCTCCCGGGAGGTAGGACGGAATTCACCCCTCCACTTT; CDR3: CASSSREVGRNSPLHF
size: once; D: .; J: TRBJ2-7; V: TRBV10-3; length: 14; DNA: TGTGCCATCAGTGAGCTTAGGAGGCCCTACGAGCAGTACTTC; CDR3: CAISELRRPYEQYF
size: .; D: .; J: TRBJ1-6; V: TRBV14; length: 14; DNA: TGTGCCAGCAGCCAAGACCTCAGGAATTCACCCCTCCACTTT; CDR3: CASSQDLRNSPLHF
size: .; D: .; J: TRBJ1-2; V: TRBV6-5; length: 13; DNA: TGTGCCAGCAGGGCGGGACCCTTTTATGGCTACACCTTC; CDR3: CASRAGPFYGYTF
size: few; D: .; J: TRBJ1-4; V: TRBV29-1; length: 11; DNA: TGCAGCGTTGCCCAAGGGGGTAGGCTGTTTTTT; CDR3: CSVAQGGRLFF
size: .; D: .; J: TRBJ1-2; V: TRBV2; length: 14; DNA: TGTGCCAGCAGTGACGGGGGTAGGTGGGGCGGCTACACCTTC; CDR3: CASSDGGRWGGYTF
size: .; D: .; J: TRBJ2-6; V: TRBV13; length: 13; DNA: TGTGCCAGCAGCTCGTCTGGGGCCAACGTCCTGACTTTC; CDR3: CASSSSGANVLTF
size: .; D: TRBD1; J: TRBJ1-1; V: TRBV5-6; length: 13; DNA: TGTGCCAGCAGCAAGACAGGGATCGGTGAAGCTTTCTTT; CDR3: CASSKTGIGEAFF
size: .; D: .; J: TRBJ1-1; V: TRBV30; length: 14; DNA: TGTGCCTGTGCGAAAGACAGAATGAACACTGAAGCTTTCTTT; CDR3: CACAKDRMNTEAFF
size: .; D: TRBD1; J: TRBJ1-5; V: TRBV5-6; length: 16; DNA: TGTGCCAGCAGCTCCTACAGGACAGGGGATAGTCAGCCCCAGCATTTT; CDR3: CASSSYRTGDSQPQHF